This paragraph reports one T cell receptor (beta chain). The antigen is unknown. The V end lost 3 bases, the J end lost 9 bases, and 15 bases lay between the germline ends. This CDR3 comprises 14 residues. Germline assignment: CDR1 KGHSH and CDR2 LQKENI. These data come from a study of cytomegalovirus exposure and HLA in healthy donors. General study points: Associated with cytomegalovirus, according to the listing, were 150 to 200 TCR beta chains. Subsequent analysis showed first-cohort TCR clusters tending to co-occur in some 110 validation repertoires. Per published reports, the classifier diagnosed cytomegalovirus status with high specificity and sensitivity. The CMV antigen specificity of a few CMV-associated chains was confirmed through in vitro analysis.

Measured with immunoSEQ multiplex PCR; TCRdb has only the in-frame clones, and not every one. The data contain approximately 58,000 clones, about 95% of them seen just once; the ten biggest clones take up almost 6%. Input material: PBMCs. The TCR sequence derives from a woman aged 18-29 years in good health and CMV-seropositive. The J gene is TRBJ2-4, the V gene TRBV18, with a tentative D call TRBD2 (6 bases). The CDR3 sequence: CASSPSGGKAIQYF. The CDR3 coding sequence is TGTGCCAGCTCACCTTCTGGAGGGAAAGCCATTCAGTACTTC.